Listed here is a single T cell receptor (beta chain). Its cognate antigen is unknown. The sample comes from a study of T cell responses to AZD1222 COVID-19 vaccine. Study conclusions and caveats: Donors in the cohort were predominantly white British and more often female, and clonal diversity was possibly underestimated. Sampling captured repertoires only after the peak T cell response. Nearly half of unique spike-specific TCRs reportedly avoided B.1.351 and B.1.1.7 mutated regions. Seropositive at baseline were only 5 to 7 AZD1222 recipients.

This CDR3 contains 13 residues. V lost 4 bases, J lost 1 base, and 7 bases lay in between. CDR1 MNHEY and CDR2 SVGAGI come from the germline V gene. Produced via immunoSEQ multiplex PCR; TCRdb's table is partial and in-frame only. The sample records around 170,000 clones, approximately 91% being singletons. Sequences were derived from peripheral blood, sampled on day 0 of AZD1222 vaccination. The TCR was taken from an adult in good health. The chain employs TRBV6-5 and TRBJ1-1; D is unresolved. CDR3 in amino acids: CASSSRGNTEAFF. CDR3 in DNA: TGTGCCAGCAGTTCCCGAGGGAACACTGAAGCTTTCTTT.